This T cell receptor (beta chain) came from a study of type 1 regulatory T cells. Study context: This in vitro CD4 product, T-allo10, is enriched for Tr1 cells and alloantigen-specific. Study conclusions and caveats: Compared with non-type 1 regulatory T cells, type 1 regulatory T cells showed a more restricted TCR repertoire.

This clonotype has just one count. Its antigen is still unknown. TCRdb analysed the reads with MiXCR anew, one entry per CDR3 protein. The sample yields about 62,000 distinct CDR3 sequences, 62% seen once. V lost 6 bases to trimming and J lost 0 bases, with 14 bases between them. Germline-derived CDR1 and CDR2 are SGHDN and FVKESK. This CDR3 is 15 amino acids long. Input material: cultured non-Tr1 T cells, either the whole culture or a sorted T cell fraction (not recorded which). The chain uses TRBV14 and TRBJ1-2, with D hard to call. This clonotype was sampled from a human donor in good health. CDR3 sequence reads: CASSHDGSPNYGYTF. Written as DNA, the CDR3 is TGTGCCAGCAGTCATGACGGTAGCCCTAACTATGGCTACACCTTC.